These 3 T cell receptor beta chains share one sample of origin, sequenced in a study of T cells after yellow fever vaccination. TCRdb itself ran the 5' RACE reads through MiXCR, one entry per CDR3 protein. The sample shows approximately 340,000 distinct CDR3 sequences, 7.5% to 9% of them seen only once. The source material was PBMCs, sampled on the day of the first yellow fever vaccination. Receptors originate from a man between 18 and 35 years old who received the YFV17D yellow fever vaccine.

This clonotype was found many times. The chain is built from TRBV7-9 and TRBJ2-1; the D is unclear. V was trimmed by 4 bases and J by 3 bases, leaving 10 bases between them. CDR1 and CDR2 (germline): SEHNR, FQNEAQ (reference sequence). The CDR3 is 14 residues long. The CDR3 loop reads CASSSNWGYNEQFF. For the CDR3, the DNA is TGTGCCAGCAGCTCTAATTGGGGCTACAATGAGCAGTTCTTC.

This clonotype appeared a few times. CDR3 sequence reads: CASSAQGNPYNEQFF. DNA for the CDR3: TGTGCCAGCAGCGCCCAGGGGAACCCCTACAATGAGCAGTTCTTC. This sequence joins TRBV9 and TRBJ2-1; weak D call: TRBD1 (6 bases). This CDR3 is built from 15 residues. Trimming removed 3 bases from V and 2 bases from J, with 12 bases in between. Germline V CDR1 and CDR2: SGDLS, YYNGEE.

J is TRBJ1-1 and V is TRBV5-8; D is unclear. V was trimmed by 1 base and J by 7 bases, leaving 8 bases between them. Germline V lookup: CDR1 SGHTS, CDR2 YDEGEE. This CDR3 comprises 12 residues. The CDR3 nucleotides are TGTGCCAGCAGCTTGTCGGGAGTTGAAGCTTTCTTT. This sequence encodes CASSLSGVEAFF.